The text below deals with one T cell receptor (beta chain). What it binds is unknown. This record comes from a study of identical twins. Study-wide results and caveats: The study found excess low generation probability among twin-shared out-of-frame alpha sequences. High-abundance cord blood beta clonotypes had fewer insertions; memory repertoires showed none.

Each donor (without exception) was a healthy Caucasian. A universal primer site was incorporated via template switching, and the cDNA contained unique molecular identifiers. MiXCR, applied by TCRdb to the 5' RACE reads, yields one record per CDR3 protein. The data contain 230,000 or so distinct CDR3 sequences, roughly 8.7% of them seen just once; the ten biggest clones take up 3%. The CDR3 has 13 amino acids. The V gene lost 7 bases and the J gene lost 8 bases, with 15 bases spanning the gap. The germline V gene has CDR1 SGDLS and CDR2 YYNGEE. This sample was shared with a second study, whose subject was yellow fever vaccine responses in identical twins.

The source material was CD8+ T cells sorted from blood. The V call is TRBV9, the J call TRBJ2-2; D not certain. This TCR derives from a woman aged 18-29 years in good health. CDR3 in DNA: TGTGCCAGCCGTTTTGGGTCTAGTGGGGAGCTGTTTTTT. Amino acids: CASRFGSSGELFF.